These 25 T cell receptor beta chains were sequenced from one sample in a study of shared clonotypes between healthy human individuals. The method was immunoSEQ multiplex PCR; TCRdb's version includes in-frame clones alone and lacks a portion of them. Of some 200,000 clones in the sample, 65% were seen once. Sample: memory CD4+ T cells sorted from blood. Subset denoted: CD45RA-negative fraction. The receptor source for this set is a man aged 30-40 years in good health.

The rearrangement links TRBV29-1 to TRBJ2-1; 8 bases are a match to TRBD1. The CDR3 has 15 amino acids. V shed 7 bases, J shed 5 bases, and the junction held 13 bases outside the gene matches. Germline loops: CDR1 SQVTM, CDR2 ANQGSEA. The CDR3 protein is CSARPDVQGDNEQFF. CDR3 nucleotide sequence: TGCAGCGCCCGGCCCGACGTACAGGGGGACAATGAGCAGTTCTTC.

This chain connects TRBV4-3 to TRBJ1-1; D possibly corresponds to TRBD1 (5 bases). Germline V gene sequence: CDR1 LGHNA, CDR2 YSLEER. The CDR3 has 15 amino acids. V lost 4 bases, J lost 2 bases, and 14 bases lay in between. CDR3 coding DNA: TGCGCCAGCAGCCCAGGGACGGGGGTAAACACTGAAGCTTTCTTT. Translating it yields CASSPGTGVNTEAFF.

The J gene is TRBJ2-5, the V gene TRBV7-3, with unresolved D. Germline loops: CDR1 SGHTA, CDR2 FQGTGA. The V gene lost 1 base and the J gene lost 4 bases, with 13 bases spanning the gap. The CDR3 consists of 15 residues. The chain's CDR3 is CASSLSSLGGETQYF. The CDR3 nucleotides are TGTGCCAGCAGCTTAAGTTCTTTGGGCGGAGAGACCCAGTACTTC.

The chain carries TRBV7-8 and TRBJ2-5; 7 nucleotides match TRBD1. V lost 4 bases and J lost 5; bases outside the gene matches: 10. The CDR3 has 15 residues. Germline V gene lookup returns CDR1 SGHVS and CDR2 FQNEAQ. The CDR3, as DNA: TGTGCCAGCAGCTCCTCCGGGACAGTGGCGGAGACCCAGTACTTC. Protein sequence: CASSSSGTVAETQYF.

V is TRBV4-1 and J is TRBJ1-4; tentatively, D is TRBD1 (6 bases). The germline V gene has CDR1 MGHRA and CDR2 YSYEKL. The CDR3 covers 15 residues. Trimming cost V 1 base and J 2 bases, with 8 bases left between them. The CDR3 coding sequence is TGCGCCAGCAGCCAAGCTCAGGGGACTAATGAAAAACTGTTTTTT. It yields the protein CASSQAQGTNEKLFF.

The chain employs TRBV5-1 and TRBJ2-7, with D perhaps matching TRBD1 or TRBD2 (5 bases each). The germline V gene has CDR1 SGHRS and CDR2 YFSETQ. V was cut by 1 base and J by 4 bases, with 9 bases left in between. CDR3 length: 13 residues. CDR3 bases: TGCGCCAGCAGCTTGACGGGGCTTTACGAGCAGTACTTC. Residues: CASSLTGLYEQYF.

This clone has only one observation. The chain is built from TRBV5-1 and TRBJ2-1; tentatively, D is TRBD1 (5 bases). This CDR3 region has 16 residues. The V gene's germline CDR1 is SGHRS and CDR2 YFSETQ. Trimming cost V 4 bases and J 5 bases, with 19 bases left between them. The CDR3 nucleotides are TGCGCCAGCAGCCCGGACAAAGGGTGGGGAAACAATGAGCAGTTCTTC. Translation: CASSPDKGWGNNEQFF.

The V gene is TRBV28, the J gene TRBJ1-5; D gene unclear. The CDR3 length is 15 residues. Germline CDR1 MDHEN, CDR2 SYDVKM. Trimming removed 7 bases from V and 2 bases from J, with 15 bases in between. The CDR3 nucleotides read TGTGCCAGCACTACCAACCGGGCGGGCAATCAGCCCCAGCATTTT. It yields the protein CASTTNRAGNQPQHF.

This clone was observed a handful of times. This chain connects TRBV6-1 to TRBJ2-5; tentative D call: TRBD2 (5 bases). Trimming stripped 5 bases from V and 0 bases from J, with 7 bases between. The V gene's germline CDR1 is MNHNS and CDR2 SASEGT. The CDR3 has 13 amino acids. The CDR3 reads CASSQDYQETQYF. Here the CDR3 DNA reads TGTGCCAGCAGTCAGGACTACCAAGAGACCCAGTACTTC.

The gene calls are TRBV14 and TRBJ2-1, with 15 bases identical to TRBD2. Germline V gene sequence: CDR1 SGHDN, CDR2 FVKESK. This CDR3 is built from 17 residues. The V and J ends lost 5 bases and 9 bases, in that order; junction bases with no gene match: 11. CDR3 nucleotides: TGTGCCAGCAGCTCACGGACTAGCGGGAGGGCCTTAACTGAGCAGTTCTTC. It translates to CASSSRTSGRALTEQFF.

This clone was seen only a few times. The chain joins TRBV5-1 to TRBJ2-2, with a possible D match to TRBD2 (5 bases). The germline V and J ends were trimmed by 1 base and 0 bases, with 10 bases remaining between them. The CDR3 is made up of 16 amino acids. Germline V gene data show CDR1 as SGHRS and CDR2 as YFSETQ. As DNA, the CDR3 is TGCGCCAGCAGCTTGTTGGCGGGTACGAACACCGGGGAGCTGTTTTTT. Protein: CASSLLAGTNTGELFF.

The chain uses TRBV30 and TRBJ2-5, with a tentative D call TRBD2 (6 bases). The ends were cut back, 3 bases at V and 4 bases at J, with 15 bases in the middle. This CDR3 spans 14 amino acids. The V gene's germline CDR1 is GTSNPN and CDR2 SVGIG (reference sequence). CDR3 sequence (DNA): TGTGCCTGGAGCGGAAGTTCAGCGGGAGAGACCCAGTACTTC. This codes for CAWSGSSAGETQYF.

This chain uses TRBV7-6 with TRBJ2-3, with 8 bases identical to TRBD1. Germline CDR1 reads SGHVS; CDR2 reads FNYEAQ. The length of the CDR3 is 16 residues. V trimming: 4 bases; J trimming: 2 bases; junction bases outside the gene matches: 8. The CDR3 coding sequence is TGTGCCAGCAGCTCACAAACAGGGGGTAACACAGATACGCAGTATTTT. It is translated as CASSSQTGGNTDTQYF.

The chain couples TRBV5-4 to TRBJ1-2, with D hard to call. The CDR3 length is 13 residues. V was pared by 3 bases and J by 3 bases, with 9 bases between. Germline CDR1 is SGHNT and CDR2 is YYREEE (reference sequence). DNA of the CDR3: TGTGCCAGCAGCTCCGACGGCCACTATGGCTACACCTTC. Translating it yields CASSSDGHYGYTF.

The rearrangement uses TRBV29-1 and TRBJ2-5, with 9 bases fitting TRBD2. V trimming: 5 bases; J trimming: 5 bases; junction bases outside the gene matches: 9. Germline loops: CDR1 SQVTM, CDR2 ANQGSEA. There are 14 residues in the CDR3. CDR3 nucleotide sequence: TGCAGCGTTTCCTCCCATAGCGGGAGTGAGACCCAGTACTTC. It encodes CSVSSHSGSETQYF.

The gene calls are TRBV25-1 and TRBJ2-1, with D possibly being TRBD2 (6 bases). This CDR3 spans 15 amino acids. With 2 bases removed from V and 6 bases from J, the gap between germline ends came to 14 bases. The germline gives CDR1 MGHDK, CDR2 SYGVNS. The CDR3 DNA is TGTGCCAGCAGTGAACCGGCGGGATTGGGCAATGAGCAGTTCTTC. It is translated as CASSEPAGLGNEQFF.

V gene TRBV19 combines with J gene TRBJ1-1, with D hard to call. Germline CDR1 is LNHDA and CDR2 is SQIVND (reference sequence). CDR3 length: 14 residues. Trimming removed 6 bases at V and 6 bases at J, with 17 bases between. CDR3 loop: CASSPSGVVPEAFF. In nucleotides, the CDR3 is TGTGCCAGTAGCCCCAGTGGGGTTGTGCCTGAAGCTTTCTTT.

This clone is a singleton in its sample. This chain connects TRBV2 to TRBJ1-5, with D possibly being TRBD1 (6 bases). The CDR3 has 15 amino acids. The germline V gene encodes CDR1 SNHLY and CDR2 FYNNEI. The germline V and J ends were trimmed by 2 bases and 1 base, with 9 bases remaining between them. The CDR3 spells CASSESGGSNQPQHF. The DNA of the CDR3 is TGTGCCAGCAGTGAATCCGGGGGCAGCAATCAGCCCCAGCATTTT.

The CDR3 coding sequence is TGTGCCAGCAGGATCGGAGGACCACCCCCCAATGAGCAGTTCTTC. Protein sequence: CASRIGGPPPNEQFF. This chain joins TRBV19 and TRBJ2-1; a weak D match, TRBD2 (5 bases). This CDR3 is built from 15 residues. Germline CDR1 is LNHDA and CDR2 is SQIVND (reference sequence). Trimming cost V 9 bases and J 6 bases, with 21 bases left between them.

A word on this clone: This sequence is one base from a far larger clone and is likely a read error. The chain couples TRBV5-6 to TRBJ2-2; unclear D gene. This CDR3 is built from 12 residues. From germline, CDR1 is SGHDT and CDR2 YYEEEE. V lost 4 bases and J 6 bases, leaving 7 bases between the germline ends. DNA of the CDR3: TGTGCCAGCAGCCCGATGGCCGGGGAGCTGTTTTTT. Its protein product is CASSPMAGELFF.

The V gene is TRBV5-1, the J gene TRBJ2-5; 7 positions agree with TRBD2. This CDR3 region has 13 residues. CDR1 is SGHRS and CDR2 is YFSETQ in the germline V gene. After removal of 9 bases from V and 7 bases from J, the junction contained 12 bases not matched to a gene. The CDR3 DNA is TGCGCCACAGGCGGGAGCGCCAAGGGGACCCAGTACTTC. Translation: CATGGSAKGTQYF.

The genes are TRBV5-1 and TRBJ2-5, with 8 bases lining up with TRBD1. The germline V gene has CDR1 SGHRS and CDR2 YFSETQ. Losses at the gene ends were 3 bases for V and 4 bases for J; bases not matched to a gene: 11. This CDR3 comprises 16 residues. DNA of the CDR3: TGCGCCAGCAGCTCGAATTCGGCAGGGGGCGGAGAGACCCAGTACTTC. Residues: CASSSNSAGGGETQYF.

In its sample, this clone was seen a few times. The chain uses TRBV10-3 and TRBJ2-2; 8 bases align to TRBD2. CDR3 size: 15 residues. Germline-derived CDR1 and CDR2 are ENHRY and SYGVKD. V lost 10 bases and J lost 4; bases outside the gene matches: 11. The CDR3 loop is CATTSGGGATGELFF. CDR3 coding DNA: TGTGCCACCACTAGCGGAGGTGGCGCCACCGGGGAGCTGTTTTTT.

Details on this clone: Just one base apart from a much larger clone, this may be a read error. This chain joins TRBV2 and TRBJ2-1; possibly TRBD2 for D (6 bases). CDR1 is SNHLY, CDR2 FYNNEI, per germline. V lost 7 bases and J lost 4, with 11 bases in between. The CDR3 has 13 residues. CDR3 residues: CASTRDFYNEQFF. CDR3 bases: TGTGCCAGCACCCGGGACTTTTACAATGAGCAGTTCTTC. The full variable domain, its missing parts supplied by reference TRBV2 and TRBJ2-1, is EPEVTQTPSHQVTQMGQEVILRCVPISNHLYFYWYRQILGQKVEFLVSFYNNEISEKSEIFDDQFSVERPDGSNFTLKIRSTKLEDSAMYFCASTRDFYNEQFFGPGTRLTVL.

There are a few counts of this clone. CDR3 loop: CASSVGAELEAFF. The CDR3 region has the DNA TGTGCCAGCAGCGTAGGGGCCGAGCTTGAAGCTTTCTTT. The V call is TRBV9, the J call TRBJ1-1, with unresolved D. This CDR3 spans 13 amino acids. V was shortened by 0 bases and J by 7 bases, with 10 bases between the two germline ends. Per germline, CDR1 SGDLS and CDR2 YYNGEE.